The clone carrying this T cell receptor beta chain was seen a handful of times. Its target is unknown. This specimen belongs to a study of shared clonotypes between healthy human individuals. Study-level results: Naive CD4 clonotype sharing across a few donors was roughly 5%. Rarefaction curves obtained for sorted subsets showed sequencing incomplete despite large depth.

J was trimmed by 8 bases and V by 6 bases; bases with no gene match: 8. CDR3 length: 14 residues. From germline, CDR1 is MDHEN and CDR2 SYDVKM. Several immunoSEQ 96-well plates shared each subset's DNA, each plate a replicate. Sequencing was performed with immunoSEQ multiplex PCR; in TCRdb, only in-frame clones are kept and a portion is missing. The sample contains about 1 million clones, about 75% of which appear only once. Sequenced input: memory CD4+ T cells sorted from blood. Subset defined: CD45RA-negative fraction. The chain recombines TRBV28 with TRBJ1-3, with 9 bases matching TRBD1. The clonotype comes from a man between 18 and 29 years old in good health. CDR3 bases: TGTGCCAGCAGCGAGACGACAGGGGGGGACACCATATATTTT. This translates into CASSETTGGDTIYF.